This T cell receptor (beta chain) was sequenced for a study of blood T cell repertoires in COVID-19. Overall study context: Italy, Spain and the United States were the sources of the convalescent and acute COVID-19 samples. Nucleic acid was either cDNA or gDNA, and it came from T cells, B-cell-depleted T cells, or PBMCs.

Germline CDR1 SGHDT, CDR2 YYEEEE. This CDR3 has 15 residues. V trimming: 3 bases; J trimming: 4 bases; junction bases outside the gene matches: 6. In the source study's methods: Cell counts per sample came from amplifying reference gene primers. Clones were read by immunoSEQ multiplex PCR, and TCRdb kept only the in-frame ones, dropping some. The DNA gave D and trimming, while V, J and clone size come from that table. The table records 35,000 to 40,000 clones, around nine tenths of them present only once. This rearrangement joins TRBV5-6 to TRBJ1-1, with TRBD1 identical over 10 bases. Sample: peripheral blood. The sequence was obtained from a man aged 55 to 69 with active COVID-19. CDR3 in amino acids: CASSWRTGGSTEAFF. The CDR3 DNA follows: TGTGCCAGCAGCTGGAGGACAGGGGGGAGCACTGAAGCTTTCTTT.